Listed here is a single T cell receptor (beta chain). As yet, its antigen is unknown. In TCRdb, the RT-PCR reads were re-called with MiXCR into one record per CDR3 protein. The top ten clones hold roughly 3% of a sample with some 520,000 distinct CDR3 sequences, more than 15% of them seen once. Germline values: CDR1 DFQATT, CDR2 SNEGSKA (reference sequence). The germline V and J ends were trimmed by 6 bases and 1 base, with 12 bases remaining between them. This CDR3 has 13 amino acids. This entry is derived from a study of response to subunit inactivated influenza vaccine. Study-level results: It was suggested by the authors that few new T cells are recruited by each seasonal influenza vaccination.

The sample here was CD4+ T cells sorted from PBMCs, taken less than 30 months after vaccination. The V gene is TRBV20-1, the J gene TRBJ1-1; D not resolved. This receptor was identified in a man in his fifties or sixties who received an inactivated influenza vaccine. The CDR3 protein is CSASEGPNTEAFF. CDR3 nucleotide sequence: TGCAGTGCATCAGAAGGGCCGAACACTGAAGCTTTCTTT.